The 6 T cell receptor beta chains below were found in one sample sequenced in a study of shared clonotypes between healthy human individuals. Here immunoSEQ multiplex PCR was the method, and the copy in TCRdb shows in-frame clones only, minus some. The table records about 1.1 million clones, approximately 78% of them present only once. The material sequenced was memory CD4+ T cells from PBMCs. Subset specified: CD45RA-negative fraction. The receptors originated from a man between 18 and 35 years old in good health. Some clones in this sample may be carry-over from other donors' samples.

The chain combines TRBV18 with TRBJ2-2; D gene uncertain. V shed 1 base and J shed 3 bases, with 9 bases lying between them. This CDR3 has 15 amino acids. The germline CDR1 and CDR2 sequences are KGHSH and LQKENI. CDR3 sequence reads: CASSPRISDTGELFF. The CDR3 DNA sequence: TGTGCCAGCTCACCACGGATATCGGACACCGGGGAGCTGTTTTTT.

The V gene is TRBV5-1, the J gene TRBJ1-5; maybe TRBD1 (6 bases). CDR1 is SGHRS and CDR2 is YFSETQ in the germline V gene. The CDR3 has 15 amino acids. Deletions cut 4 bases from V and 3 bases from J, with 14 bases between. CDR3 sequence reads: CASSHLRDNNQPQHF. Here the CDR3 DNA reads TGCGCCAGCAGCCACCTCCGGGACAACAATCAGCCCCAGCATTTT.

This clone was counted only a few times. CDR3 in amino acids: CSVVVQGNYGYTF. For the CDR3, the DNA is TGCAGCGTTGTCGTACAGGGGAACTATGGCTACACCTTC. The chain carries TRBV29-1 and TRBJ1-2; 7 nucleotides agree with TRBD1. V lost 4 bases and J lost 2; bases outside the gene matches: 4. The CDR3 has 13 residues. The germline V gene encodes CDR1 SQVTM and CDR2 ANQGSEA.

V is TRBV15 and J is TRBJ1-1; 8 nucleotides align to TRBD1. Germline values: CDR1 LNHNV, CDR2 YYDKDF (reference sequence). The CDR3 loop spans 12 amino acids. V was clipped by 2 bases and J by 10 bases; unmatched bases: 3. Written as DNA, the CDR3 is TGTGCCACCAGCAGAAGCACAGGGGGAGCTTTCTTT. Protein: CATSRSTGGAFF.

The chain recombines TRBV7-6 with TRBJ2-2; no firm D call. This CDR3 comprises 15 residues. V gave up 0 bases and J gave up 7 bases, with 12 bases separating them. Germline V gives CDR1 SGHVS, CDR2 FNYEAQ. The CDR3 DNA sequence: TGTGCCAGCAGCTTAGCGGGCAGGACCCACGGGGAGCTGTTTTTT. This translates into CASSLAGRTHGELFF.

The chain carries TRBV10-3 and TRBJ2-5; D is ambiguous. The length of the CDR3 is 14 residues. CDR1 ENHRY and CDR2 SYGVKD come from the germline V gene. V lost 2 bases to trimming and J lost 3 bases, with 10 bases between them. The DNA for the CDR3 is TGTGCCATCAGTGAGGGCGGCGACAAAGAGACCCAGTACTTC. It encodes CAISEGGDKETQYF.